The rows below give T cell receptor beta chains drawn from one sample of a study of cytomegalovirus exposure and HLA in healthy donors. Clones were read by immunoSEQ multiplex PCR, and TCRdb kept only the in-frame ones, dropping some. There are 95,000 to 150,000 clones in the sample; about three quarters occur only once, and 30% lies in the top ten. The sample was PBMCs. These receptors originate from a man aged 55 to 70 in good health and CMV-seropositive. CDR3s include the opening cysteine and the closing phenylalanine or tryptophan. A row's size may be missing; if present it is once, few, many or a size class.

clone size,J gene,V gene,CDR3 protein
NA,TRBJ2-7,TRBV11-2,CASSLQGGYEQYF
once,TRBJ2-7,TRBV30,CAYYAQGGRYEQYF
few,TRBJ1-1,TRBV2,CASRQGGLLESPEAFF
NA,TRBJ2-2,TRBV6-6,CASRQTPITGELFF
NA,TRBJ2-7,TRBV18,CASSPARQGPSTYEQYF
once,TRBJ1-2,TRBV7-9,CASSLEAALYGYTF
NA,TRBJ2-2,TRBV11-2,CASSLAGGRTGELFF
NA,TRBJ2-7,TRBV28,CASRGQGGSSYEQYF
once,TRBJ1-5,TRBV10-3,CAIRRGQGQPQHF
once,TRBJ1-4,TRBV30,CAWSQGPRGKLFF
NA,TRBJ1-1,TRBV7-3,CASSPFARYEAFF
few,TRBJ2-3,TRBV5-6,CASSFPLAVGTDTQYF
NA,TRBJ1-1,TRBV5-6,CASSWEEGATEAFF
NA,TRBJ2-7,TRBV30,CAWSRSGARARQISYEQYF
NA,TRBJ1-4,TRBV7-9,CASSENRGLSEKLFF